The 9 T cell receptor beta chains below all came from one sample that was sequenced in a study of blood T cell repertoires in COVID-19. Some clones are missing from TCRdb's copy, which holds only in-frame ones; the method was immunoSEQ multiplex PCR. In the table there are 330,000 or so clones, around 90% of which are singletons. Sequencing was carried out using peripheral blood. The receptors were sampled from a man younger than 40 with COVID-19, enrolled during active disease.

The rearrangement uses TRBV5-4 and TRBJ2-1; 7 nucleotides align to TRBD2. CDR1 SGHNT and CDR2 YYREEE come from the germline V gene (reference sequence). This CDR3 has 15 residues. V lost 3 bases, J lost 9 bases, and 12 bases stayed unmatched. The CDR3 DNA follows: TGTGCCAGCAGCTCTGGGGGAGGGGCCTACGGTGAGCAGTTCTTC. This gives the protein CASSSGGGAYGEQFF.

The CDR3 reads CASSLNRPRRDYNEQFF. CDR3 DNA sequence: TGTGCCAGCAGCTTAAACAGGCCTCGAAGGGACTACAATGAGCAGTTCTTC. The rearrangement uses TRBV7-9 and TRBJ2-1, with D possibly matching TRBD1 (5 bases). This CDR3 region has 17 residues. V was shortened by 2 bases and J by 3 bases, with 17 bases between the two germline ends. CDR1 and CDR2 from the germline V gene are SEHNR and FQNEAQ (reference sequence).

CDR3 nucleotide sequence: TGTGCCAGCAGCCATAGGGACAGAAACATTCAGTACTTC. This codes for CASSHRDRNIQYF. The gene calls are TRBV11-2 and TRBJ2-4; TRBD1 aligns across 7 bases. The CDR3 covers 13 residues. V lost 5 bases to trimming and J lost 6 bases; unmatched junction nucleotides: 4. Germline assignment: CDR1 SGHAT and CDR2 FQNNGV.

V usage is TRBV12-5 and J usage is TRBJ2-5, with TRBD2 matching over 14 bases. The V and J ends lost 5 bases and 5 bases, in that order; junction bases with no gene match: 4. This CDR3 is 15 amino acids long. The germline V gene has CDR1 LGHNT and CDR2 FRNRAP. CDR3 DNA sequence: TGTGCTAGTGGTCAGGGACTAGCGGGGGTTGAGACCCAGTACTTC. Protein product: CASGQGLAGVETQYF.

V gene TRBV4-3 combines with J gene TRBJ2-3, with TRBD2 matching over 8 bases. CDR3 length: 17 amino acids. The V gene's germline CDR1 is LGHNA and CDR2 YSLEER. The J segment lost 1 base and the V segment lost 2 bases, leaving 8 bases of the junction unmatched. Here the CDR3 reads CASSQSHLLAGTDTQYF. CDR3 DNA: TGCGCCAGCAGCCAATCCCATTTACTAGCGGGCACAGATACGCAGTATTTT.

This clone has only a few counts. The chain carries TRBV7-9 and TRBJ2-5; D is possibly TRBD2 (7 bases). The germline V gene encodes CDR1 SEHNR and CDR2 FQNEAQ (reference sequence). This CDR3 has 15 amino acids. V was cut by 8 bases and J by 3 bases, with 19 bases left in between. CDR3 bases: TGTGCCAGCGCTTCCGGGGGGCAGGGGAAAGAGACCCAGTACTTC. It yields the protein CASASGGQGKETQYF.

V usage is TRBV21-1 and J usage is TRBJ2-7; the table's D call of TRBD1 was not tested on the DNA. TRBV21-1 counts as a pseudogene. The CDR3 consists of 14 residues. CDR3 sequence reads: CASSRGVVGYEQYF. CDR3 nucleotides: TGTGCCAGCAGCAGGGGCGTCGTCGGTTACGAGCAGTACTTC.

V usage is TRBV9 and J usage is TRBJ2-7; 7 nucleotides match TRBD1. Germline CDR1 is SGDLS and CDR2 is YYNGEE. CDR3 size: 15 residues. Losses at the gene ends were 2 bases for V and 3 bases for J; bases not matched to a gene: 8. In DNA, the CDR3 is TGTGCCAGCAGCGTCTCCGGGACAGAGTACTACGAGCAGTACTTC. It translates to CASSVSGTEYYEQYF.

The rearrangement joins TRBV19 to TRBJ2-7; 8 bases line up with TRBD1. Per the germline V gene, CDR1 is LNHDA and CDR2 is SQIVND (reference sequence). V gave up 10 bases and J gave up 1 base; unmatched junction bases: 9. CDR3 length: 14 amino acids. CDR3 coding DNA: TGTGCCACTCTGGGACAGGTTGATTCCTACGAGCAGTACTTC. Amino acids: CATLGQVDSYEQYF. Complete variable domain (other parts from reference TRBV19 and TRBJ2-7): DGGITQSPKYLFRKEGQNVTLSCEQNLNHDAMYWYRQDPGQGLRLIYYSQIVNDFQKGDIAEGYSVSREKKESFPLTVTSAQKNPTAFYLCATLGQVDSYEQYFGPGTRLTVT.